This entry concerns a single T cell receptor beta chain. No antigen is known for it. The data were obtained in a study of cytomegalovirus exposure and HLA in healthy donors. PCR employed 60 Vbeta and 13 Jbeta primers. In the source study's methods: There were 80 million or so unique TCR beta chains by a later count, and around 10 million of them were shared. Only in-frame clones appear in the TCRdb table, and some are missing; sequencing was by immunoSEQ multiplex PCR. Clone size and V and J calls were adopted from that table, with D and trimming inferred from the DNA. The sample shows 210,000 or so clones, over 65% of them seen only once. Overall study results and limits: An analysis that came later showed most CMV-associated TCR beta chains appearing HLA-restricted.

The TCR originated in a human donor in good health. The sample consisted of PBMCs.

The chain's CDR3 is CASSVAPRLNEKLFF. The CDR3 region has the DNA TGTGCCAGCAGCGTAGCTCCCAGGCTTAATGAAAAACTGTTTTTT. The chain employs TRBV9 and TRBJ1-4; D is undetermined. CDR3 length: 15 amino acids. V gave up 0 bases and J gave up 4 bases, with 10 bases separating them. CDR1 and CDR2 from the germline V gene are SGDLS and YYNGEE. Based on the CDR3 plus reference TRBV9 and TRBJ1-4, the full variable domain is DSGVTQTPKHLITATGQRVTLRCSPRSGDLSVYWYQQSLDQGLQFLIQYYNGEERAKGNILERFSAQQFPDLHSELNLSSLELGDSALYFCASSVAPRLNEKLFFGSGTQLSVL.